The 7 T cell receptor beta chains below were found in one sample sequenced in a study of blood T cell repertoires in COVID-19. The repertoire was sequenced with immunoSEQ multiplex PCR; TCRdb's copy has only in-frame clones and lacks some. The sample holds 80,000 or so clones, 89% seen once. The sequenced sample was peripheral blood. These receptors originate from a man aged 45-65 years with acute or convalescent COVID-19.

This clone was seen a few times. The chain links TRBV19 to TRBJ1-5; D gene unclear. Germline CDR1 LNHDA, CDR2 SQIVND (reference sequence). The CDR3 spans 13 residues. The V end was cut by 7 bases, the J end by 5 bases, with 12 bases between. The CDR3 protein is CASNGILDQPQHF. CDR3 sequence (DNA): TGTGCCAGTAACGGGATTTTAGATCAGCCCCAGCATTTT.

This clone was detected only once. The gene calls are TRBV27 and TRBJ2-2; TRBD2 aligns across 13 bases. Germline lookup yields CDR1 MNHEY and CDR2 SMNVEV (reference sequence). The V and J ends lost 10 bases and 7 bases, in that order; junction bases with no gene match: 6. The CDR3 spans 14 residues. The CDR3 bases are TGTGCCACGGGGACTAGCGGGATGATCGGGGAGCTGTTTTTT. As protein: CATGTSGMIGELFF.

This clone was counted a single time. The chain links TRBV7-2 to TRBJ1-2, with D tentatively TRBD1 (5 bases). This CDR3 contains 14 residues. Trimming removed 4 bases at V and 7 bases at J, with 16 bases between. CDR1 is SGHTA and CDR2 is FQGNSA in the germline V gene. The CDR3 DNA reads TGTGCCAGCAGCTCCTCGGGGGGGGGAGTTGGCTACACCTTC. Translating gives CASSSSGGGVGYTF.

The gene calls are TRBV9 and TRBJ1-1; the match to TRBD1 covers 8 bases. CDR1 is SGDLS and CDR2 is YYNGEE in the germline V gene. Unmatched junction bases numbered 2, after V lost 4 bases and J lost 0 bases. The length of the CDR3 is 14 residues. CDR3 sequence reads: CASSSDRVNTEAFF. The DNA of the CDR3 is TGTGCCAGCAGCTCGGACAGGGTGAACACTGAAGCTTTCTTT. Using reference TRBV9 and TRBJ1-1 for the parts outside the CDR3, the full variable domain is DSGVTQTPKHLITATGQRVTLRCSPRSGDLSVYWYQQSLDQGLQFLIQYYNGEERAKGNILERFSAQQFPDLHSELNLSSLELGDSALYFCASSSDRVNTEAFFGQGTRLTVV.

The chain recombines TRBV9 with TRBJ2-7, with D perhaps matching TRBD2 (7 bases). CDR3 length equals 12 residues. The V gene's germline CDR1 is SGDLS and CDR2 YYNGEE. Trimming cost V 5 bases and J 6 bases, with 12 bases left between them. Written as DNA, the CDR3 is TGTGCCAGCAGTTGGGAGGGGGGCGAGCAGTACTTC. It translates to CASSWEGGEQYF.

CDR3 DNA: TGTGCCAGCACGGGGGTGATTCAGCCCCAGCATTTT. Its translation is CASTGVIQPQHF. V and J are TRBV21-1 and TRBJ1-5. TRBV21-1 is classified as a pseudogene. This CDR3 comprises 12 residues.

J is TRBJ1-3 and V is TRBV10-3; 7 nucleotides line up with TRBD1. The trim removed 4 bases at V and 0 bases at J, leaving 6 bases unmatched. This CDR3 is 16 amino acids long. Germline V gene lookup returns CDR1 ENHRY and CDR2 SYGVKD. The DNA for the CDR3 is TGTGCCATCAGTGGACAGGGAATGAACTCTGGAAACACCATATATTTT. Protein product: CAISGQGMNSGNTIYF.